This T cell receptor beta chain was identified in a study of beta chain features in type 1 diabetes. The CDR3 runs 13 residues. Germline V CDR1 and CDR2: SGHAT, FQNNGV. V lost 3 bases and J lost 3; bases outside the gene matches: 0. The sequenced template was cDNA made from the entire isolated RNA. TCRdb keeps only in-frame clones here, not all; method: immunoSEQ multiplex PCR. The sample includes 900,000 or so clones, around a sixth of them seen just once. About this clone: In the same sample, other DNA sequences code for this CDR3.

Sequencing was carried out using naive CD4+ T cells from blood. The TCR comes from a woman between 18 and 29 years old in good health. V usage is TRBV11-2 and J usage is TRBJ2-7; 9 bases are shared with TRBD1. Written as DNA, the CDR3 is TGTGCCAGCAGCTTGGACAGGGGCTACGAGCAGTACTTC. Translating it yields CASSLDRGYEQYF. Combining the CDR3 with reference TRBV11-2 and TRBJ2-7 gives the whole variable domain EAGVAQSPRYKIIEKRQSVAFWCNPISGHATLYWYQQILGQGPKLLIQFQNNGVVDDSQLPKDRFSAERLKGVDSTLKIQPAKLEDSAVYLCASSLDRGYEQYFGPGTRLTVT.